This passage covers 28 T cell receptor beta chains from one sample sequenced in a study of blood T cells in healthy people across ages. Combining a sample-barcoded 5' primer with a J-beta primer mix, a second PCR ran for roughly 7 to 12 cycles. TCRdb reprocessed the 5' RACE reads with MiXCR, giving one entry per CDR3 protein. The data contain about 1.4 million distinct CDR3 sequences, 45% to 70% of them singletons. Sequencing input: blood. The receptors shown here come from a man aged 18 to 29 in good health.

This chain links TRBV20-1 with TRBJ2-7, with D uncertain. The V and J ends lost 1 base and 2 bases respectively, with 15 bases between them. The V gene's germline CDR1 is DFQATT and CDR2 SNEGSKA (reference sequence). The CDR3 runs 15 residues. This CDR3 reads CSARVAAARTYEQYF. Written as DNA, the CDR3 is TGCAGTGCTAGAGTGGCCGCCGCAAGGACCTACGAGCAGTACTTC.

This CDR3 is CSGQGIWLTDTQYF. The CDR3 DNA sequence: TGCAGCGGCCAGGGTATTTGGCTCACAGATACGCAGTATTTT. The J gene is TRBJ2-3, the V gene TRBV29-1, with D perhaps TRBD1 (5 bases). V dropped 7 bases and J dropped 2 bases, with 16 bases sitting between them. The CDR3 has 14 residues. CDR1 SQVTM and CDR2 ANQGSEA come from the germline V gene.

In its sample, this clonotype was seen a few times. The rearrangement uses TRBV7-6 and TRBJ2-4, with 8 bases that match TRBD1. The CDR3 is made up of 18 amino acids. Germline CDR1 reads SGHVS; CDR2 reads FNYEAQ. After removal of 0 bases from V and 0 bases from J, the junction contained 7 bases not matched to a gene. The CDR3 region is CASSLAQGAYLAKNIQYF. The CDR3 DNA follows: TGTGCCAGCAGCTTAGCCCAGGGGGCTTATTTAGCCAAAAACATTCAGTACTTC.

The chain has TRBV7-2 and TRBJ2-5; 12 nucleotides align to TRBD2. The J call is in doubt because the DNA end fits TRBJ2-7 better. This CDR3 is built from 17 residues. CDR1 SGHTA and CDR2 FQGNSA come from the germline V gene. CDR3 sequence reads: CASSALTSGGPPYEQYF. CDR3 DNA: TGTGCCAGCAGCGCCCTGACTAGCGGGGGACCCCCCTACGAGCAGTACTTC.

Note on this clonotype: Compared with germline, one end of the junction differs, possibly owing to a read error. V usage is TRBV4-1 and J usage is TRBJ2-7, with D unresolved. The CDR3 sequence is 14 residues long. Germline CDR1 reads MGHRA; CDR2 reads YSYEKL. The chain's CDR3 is CANSQDPGRDEQYF. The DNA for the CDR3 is TGCGCCAACAGCCAAGATCCGGGTAGGGACGAGCAGTACTTC.

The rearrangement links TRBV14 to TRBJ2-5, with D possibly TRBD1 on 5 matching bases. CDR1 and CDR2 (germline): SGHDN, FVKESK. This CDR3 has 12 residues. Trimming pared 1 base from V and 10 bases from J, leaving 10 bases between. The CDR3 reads CASSQAHRSQYF. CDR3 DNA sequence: TGTGCCAGCAGCCAAGCCCACAGGAGCCAGTACTTC.

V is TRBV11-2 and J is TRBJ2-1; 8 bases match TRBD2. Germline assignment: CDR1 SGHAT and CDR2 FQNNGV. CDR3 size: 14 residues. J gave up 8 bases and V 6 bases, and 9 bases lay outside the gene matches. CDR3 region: CASSPGLAADEQFF. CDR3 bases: TGTGCCAGCAGTCCCGGACTAGCAGCCGATGAGCAGTTCTTC.

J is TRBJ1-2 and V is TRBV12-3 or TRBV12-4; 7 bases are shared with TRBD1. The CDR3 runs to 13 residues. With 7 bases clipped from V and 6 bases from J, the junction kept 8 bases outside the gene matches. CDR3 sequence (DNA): TGTGCCAGCAACCGGCGAGGGGGCGATGGCTACACCTTC. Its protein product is CASNRRGGDGYTF.

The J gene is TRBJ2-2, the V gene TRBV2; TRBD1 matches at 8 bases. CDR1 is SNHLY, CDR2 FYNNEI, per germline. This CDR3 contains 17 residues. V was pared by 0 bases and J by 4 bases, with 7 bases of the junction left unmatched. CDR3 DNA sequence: TGTGCCAGCAGTGAAGCCCGGACAGGGTTTCCCACCGGGGAGCTGTTTTTT. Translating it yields CASSEARTGFPTGELFF.

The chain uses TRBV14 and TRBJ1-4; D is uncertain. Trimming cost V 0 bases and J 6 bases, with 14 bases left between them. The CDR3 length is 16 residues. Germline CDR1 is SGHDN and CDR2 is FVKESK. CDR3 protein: CASSQEGCRPDEKLFF. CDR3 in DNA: TGTGCCAGCAGCCAAGAAGGTTGCAGACCCGATGAAAAACTGTTTTTT. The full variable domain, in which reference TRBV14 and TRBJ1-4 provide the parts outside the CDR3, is EAGVTQFPSHSVIEKGQTVTLRCDPISGHDNLYWYRRVMGKEIKFLLHFVKESKQDESGMPNNRFLAERTGGTYSTLKVQPAELEDSGVYFCASSQEGCRPDEKLFFGSGTQLSVL.

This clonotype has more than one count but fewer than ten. CDR3: CASSLGSGGGTDTQYF. The CDR3 DNA reads TGTGCCAGCAGCTTAGGGTCGGGGGGCGGCACAGATACGCAGTATTTT. The chain uses TRBV7-2 and TRBJ2-3; weak D call: TRBD2 (7 bases). The germline V and J ends were trimmed by 1 base and 1 base, with 12 bases remaining between them. CDR1 and CDR2 from the germline V gene are SGHTA and FQGNSA. This CDR3 has 16 residues.

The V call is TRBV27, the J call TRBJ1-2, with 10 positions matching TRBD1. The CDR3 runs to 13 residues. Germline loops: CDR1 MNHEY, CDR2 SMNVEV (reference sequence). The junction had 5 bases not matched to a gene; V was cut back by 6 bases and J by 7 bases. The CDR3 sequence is CASSWDRGSGYTF. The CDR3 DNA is TGTGCCAGCAGCTGGGACAGGGGAAGTGGCTACACCTTC.

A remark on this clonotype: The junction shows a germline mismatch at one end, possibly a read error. The CDR3 nucleotides are TGCAGTGCTAGGGGGGAGCACAATCAGCCCCGGCATTTT. Its translation is CSARGEHNQPRHF. The chain employs TRBV20-1 and TRBJ1-5; D perhaps matches TRBD1 (5 bases). The CDR3 totals 13 residues. Germline V CDR1 and CDR2: DFQATT, SNEGSKA (reference sequence).

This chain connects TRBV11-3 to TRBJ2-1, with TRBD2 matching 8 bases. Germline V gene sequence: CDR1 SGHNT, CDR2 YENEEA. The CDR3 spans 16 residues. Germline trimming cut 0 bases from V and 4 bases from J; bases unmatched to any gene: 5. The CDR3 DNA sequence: TGTGCCAGCAGCTTAGATTCTGGCGGGGGGTACAATGAGCAGTTCTTC. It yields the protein CASSLDSGGGYNEQFF.

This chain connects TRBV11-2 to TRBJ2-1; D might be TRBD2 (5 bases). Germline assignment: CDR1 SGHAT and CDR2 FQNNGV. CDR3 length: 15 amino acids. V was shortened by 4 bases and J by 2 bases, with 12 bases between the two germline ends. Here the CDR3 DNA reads TGTGCCAGCAGCTCCCTTACGGGGACCTACAATGAGCAGTTCTTC. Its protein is CASSSLTGTYNEQFF.

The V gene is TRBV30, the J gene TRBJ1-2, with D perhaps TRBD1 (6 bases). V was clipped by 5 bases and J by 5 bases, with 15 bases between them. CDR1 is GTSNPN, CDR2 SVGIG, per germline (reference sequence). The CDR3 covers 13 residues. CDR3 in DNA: TGTGCCTGGGTGACAACCGGGACATATGGCTACACCTTC. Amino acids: CAWVTTGTYGYTF.

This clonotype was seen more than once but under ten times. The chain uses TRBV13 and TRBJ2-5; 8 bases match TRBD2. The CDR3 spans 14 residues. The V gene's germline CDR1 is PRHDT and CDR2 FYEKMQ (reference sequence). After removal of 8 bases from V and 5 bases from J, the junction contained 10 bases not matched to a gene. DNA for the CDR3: TGTGCCAGCGAGTTAGCGGGGAAGAGGGAGACCCAGTACTTC. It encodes CASELAGKRETQYF.

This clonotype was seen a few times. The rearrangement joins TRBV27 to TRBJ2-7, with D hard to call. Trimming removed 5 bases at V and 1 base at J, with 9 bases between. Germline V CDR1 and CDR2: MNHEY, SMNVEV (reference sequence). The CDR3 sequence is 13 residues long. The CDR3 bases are TGTGCCAGCAGTCCGCAGGTTTCCTACGAGCAGTACTTC. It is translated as CASSPQVSYEQYF.

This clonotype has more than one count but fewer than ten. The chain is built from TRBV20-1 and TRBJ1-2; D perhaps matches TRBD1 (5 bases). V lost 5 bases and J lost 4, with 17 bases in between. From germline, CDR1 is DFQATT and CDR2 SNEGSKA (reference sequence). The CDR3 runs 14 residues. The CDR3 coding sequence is TGCAGTGCTTCGACCAGACAGCTAATCTATGGCTACACCTTC. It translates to CSASTRQLIYGYTF.

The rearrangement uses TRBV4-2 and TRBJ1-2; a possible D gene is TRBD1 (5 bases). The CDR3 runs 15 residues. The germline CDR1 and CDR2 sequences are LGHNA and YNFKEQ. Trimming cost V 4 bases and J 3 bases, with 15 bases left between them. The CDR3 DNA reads TGTGCCAGCAGCCCCGGGGGACTCGACTACTATGGCTACACCTTC. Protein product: CASSPGGLDYYGYTF.

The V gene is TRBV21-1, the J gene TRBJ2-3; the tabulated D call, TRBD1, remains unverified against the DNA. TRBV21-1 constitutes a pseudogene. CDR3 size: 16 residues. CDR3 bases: TGTGCCAGCAGCGGACCTTCTGGACTGCCCCCAGGTACGCAGTATTTT. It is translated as CASSGPSGLPPGTQYF.

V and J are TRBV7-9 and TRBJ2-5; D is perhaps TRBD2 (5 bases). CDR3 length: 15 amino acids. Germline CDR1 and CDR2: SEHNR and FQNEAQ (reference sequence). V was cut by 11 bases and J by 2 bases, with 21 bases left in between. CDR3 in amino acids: CAAETGSVLQETQYF. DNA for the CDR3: TGTGCCGCCGAAACGGGGTCCGTACTTCAAGAGACCCAGTACTTC.

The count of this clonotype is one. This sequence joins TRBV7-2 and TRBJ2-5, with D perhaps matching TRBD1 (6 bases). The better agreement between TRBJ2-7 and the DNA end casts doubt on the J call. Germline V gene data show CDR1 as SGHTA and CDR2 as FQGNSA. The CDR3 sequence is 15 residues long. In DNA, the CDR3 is TGTGCCAGCAGCTTCGCCAGGGGAGTTGCGTACGAGCAGTACTTC. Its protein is CASSFARGVAYEQYF.

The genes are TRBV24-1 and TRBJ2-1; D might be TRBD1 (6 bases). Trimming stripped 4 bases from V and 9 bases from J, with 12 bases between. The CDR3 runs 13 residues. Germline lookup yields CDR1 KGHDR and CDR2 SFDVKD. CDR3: CATSDSRGTEQFF. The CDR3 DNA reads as TGTGCCACCAGTGACTCAAGGGGGACTGAGCAGTTCTTC.

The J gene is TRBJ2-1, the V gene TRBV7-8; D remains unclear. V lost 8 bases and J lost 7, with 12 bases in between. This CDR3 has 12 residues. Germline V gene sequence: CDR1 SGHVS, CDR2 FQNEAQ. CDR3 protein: CASGLSGNEQFF. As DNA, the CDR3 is TGTGCCAGCGGGCTTTCTGGTAATGAGCAGTTCTTC.

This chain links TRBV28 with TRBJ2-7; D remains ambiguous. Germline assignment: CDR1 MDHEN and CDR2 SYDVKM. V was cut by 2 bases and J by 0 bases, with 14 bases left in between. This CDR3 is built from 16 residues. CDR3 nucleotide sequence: TGTGCCAGCAGTTTAGATCGGACGAGGTCCTCCTACGAGCAGTACTTC. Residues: CASSLDRTRSSYEQYF.

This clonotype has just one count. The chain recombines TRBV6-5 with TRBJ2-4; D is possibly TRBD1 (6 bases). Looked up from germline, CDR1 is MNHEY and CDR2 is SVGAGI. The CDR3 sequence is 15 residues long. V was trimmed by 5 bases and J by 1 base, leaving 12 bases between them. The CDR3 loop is CASSDAQGAKNIQYF. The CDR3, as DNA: TGTGCCAGCAGTGACGCGCAGGGGGCCAAAAACATTCAGTACTTC.

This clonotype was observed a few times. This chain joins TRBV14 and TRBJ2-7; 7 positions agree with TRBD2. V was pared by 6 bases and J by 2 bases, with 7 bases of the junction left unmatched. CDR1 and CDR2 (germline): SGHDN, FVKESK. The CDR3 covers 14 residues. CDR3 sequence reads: CASSVAGVTYEQYF. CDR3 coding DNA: TGTGCCAGCAGTGTGGCGGGGGTGACCTACGAGCAGTACTTC.